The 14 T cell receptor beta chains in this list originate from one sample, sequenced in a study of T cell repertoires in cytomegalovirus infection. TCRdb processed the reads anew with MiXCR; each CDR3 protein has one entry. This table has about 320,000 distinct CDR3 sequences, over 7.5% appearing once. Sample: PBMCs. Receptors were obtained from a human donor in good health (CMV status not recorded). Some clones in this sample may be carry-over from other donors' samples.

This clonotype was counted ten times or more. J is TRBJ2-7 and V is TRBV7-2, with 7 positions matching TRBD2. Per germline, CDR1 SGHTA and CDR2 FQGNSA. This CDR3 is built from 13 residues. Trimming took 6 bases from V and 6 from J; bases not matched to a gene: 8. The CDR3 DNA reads TGTGCCAGCAGATCCACCCCGGGGGGCGAGCAGTACTTC. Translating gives CASRSTPGGEQYF.

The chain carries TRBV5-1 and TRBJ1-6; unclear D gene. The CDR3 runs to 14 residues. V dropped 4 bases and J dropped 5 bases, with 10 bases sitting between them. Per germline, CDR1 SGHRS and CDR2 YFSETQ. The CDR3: CASSPTAHNSPLHF. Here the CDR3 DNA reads TGCGCCAGCAGCCCTACAGCTCATAATTCACCCCTCCACTTT.

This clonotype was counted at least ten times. The CDR3 DNA sequence: TGTGCCAGCAGCTTAGTGGCAGGGTGGACCGGGGAGCTGTTTTTT. Amino acid sequence: CASSLVAGWTGELFF. This chain connects TRBV7-6 to TRBJ2-2; maybe TRBD1 (5 bases). The germline gives CDR1 SGHVS, CDR2 FNYEAQ. The germline V and J ends were trimmed by 1 base and 5 bases, with 11 bases remaining between them. The CDR3 totals 15 residues.

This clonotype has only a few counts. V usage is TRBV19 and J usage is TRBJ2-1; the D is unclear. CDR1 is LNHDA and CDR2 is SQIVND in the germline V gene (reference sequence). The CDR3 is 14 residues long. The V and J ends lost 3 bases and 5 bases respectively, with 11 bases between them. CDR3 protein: CASSIWATNNEQFF. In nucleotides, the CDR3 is TGTGCCAGTAGTATTTGGGCCACGAACAATGAGCAGTTCTTC.

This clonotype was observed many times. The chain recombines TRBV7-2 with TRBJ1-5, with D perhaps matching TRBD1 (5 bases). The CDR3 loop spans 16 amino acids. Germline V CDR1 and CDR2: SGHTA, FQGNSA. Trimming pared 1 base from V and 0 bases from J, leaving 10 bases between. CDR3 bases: TGTGCCAGCAGCTTAGGGACACTTCATAGCAATCAGCCCCAGCATTTT. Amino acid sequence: CASSLGTLHSNQPQHF.

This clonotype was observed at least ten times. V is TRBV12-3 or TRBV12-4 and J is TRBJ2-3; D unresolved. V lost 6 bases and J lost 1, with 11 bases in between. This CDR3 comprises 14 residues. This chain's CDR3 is CASSRAAGTDTQYF. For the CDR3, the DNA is TGTGCCAGCAGCCGGGCCGCCGGCACAGATACGCAGTATTTT.

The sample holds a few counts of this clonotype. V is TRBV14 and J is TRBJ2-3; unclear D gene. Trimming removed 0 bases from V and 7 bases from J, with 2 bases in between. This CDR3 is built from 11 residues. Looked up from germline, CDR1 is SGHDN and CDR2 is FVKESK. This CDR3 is CASSQDHTQYF. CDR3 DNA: TGTGCCAGCAGCCAAGATCATACGCAGTATTTT.

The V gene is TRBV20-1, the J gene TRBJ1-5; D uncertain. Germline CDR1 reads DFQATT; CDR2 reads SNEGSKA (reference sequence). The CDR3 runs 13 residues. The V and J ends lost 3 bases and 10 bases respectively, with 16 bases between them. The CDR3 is CSASYREVEPQHF. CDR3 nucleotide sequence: TGCAGTGCTAGTTATAGGGAGGTTGAACCCCAGCATTTT.

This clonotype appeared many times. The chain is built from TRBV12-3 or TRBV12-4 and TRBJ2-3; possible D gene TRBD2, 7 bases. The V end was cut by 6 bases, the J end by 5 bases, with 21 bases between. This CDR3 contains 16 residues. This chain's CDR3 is CASSPSNAGAGDTQYF. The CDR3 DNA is TGTGCCAGCAGCCCCTCAAATGCGGGGGCCGGAGATACGCAGTATTTT.

In DNA, the CDR3 is TGTGCCAGCAGCTCCCGGACGGTCCTGACTTTC. Translated, it gives CASSSRTVLTF. The chain has TRBV7-2 and TRBJ2-6, with D unresolved. This CDR3 spans 11 amino acids. Germline-derived CDR1 and CDR2 are SGHTA and FQGNSA. Trimming stripped 4 bases from V and 13 bases from J, with 8 bases between.

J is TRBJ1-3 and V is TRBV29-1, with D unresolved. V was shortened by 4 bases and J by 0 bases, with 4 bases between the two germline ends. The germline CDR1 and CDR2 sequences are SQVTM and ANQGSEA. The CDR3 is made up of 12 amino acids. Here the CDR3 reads CSVVSSGNTIYF. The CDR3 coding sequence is TGCAGCGTTGTTAGCTCTGGAAACACCATATATTTT.

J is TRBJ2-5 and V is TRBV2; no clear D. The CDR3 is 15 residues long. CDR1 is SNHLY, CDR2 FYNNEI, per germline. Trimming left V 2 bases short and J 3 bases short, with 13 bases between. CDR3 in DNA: TGTGCCAGCAGTGAACGGTTCCCCCGGAAAGAGACCCAGTACTTC. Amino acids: CASSERFPRKETQYF. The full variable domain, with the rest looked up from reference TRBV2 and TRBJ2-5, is EPEVTQTPSHQVTQMGQEVILRCVPISNHLYFYWYRQILGQKVEFLVSFYNNEISEKSEIFDDQFSVERPDGSNFTLKIRSTKLEDSAMYFCASSERFPRKETQYFGPGTRLLVL.

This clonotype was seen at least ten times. CDR3 sequence reads: CASSPRTGEETQYF. CDR3 nucleotides: TGTGCCAGCAGTCCTCGGACAGGGGAAGAGACCCAGTACTTC. The rearrangement links TRBV12-3 or TRBV12-4 to TRBJ2-5; 9 bases match TRBD1. With V trimmed by 5 bases and J by 3 bases, 4 bases remained unmatched. This CDR3 is 14 amino acids long.

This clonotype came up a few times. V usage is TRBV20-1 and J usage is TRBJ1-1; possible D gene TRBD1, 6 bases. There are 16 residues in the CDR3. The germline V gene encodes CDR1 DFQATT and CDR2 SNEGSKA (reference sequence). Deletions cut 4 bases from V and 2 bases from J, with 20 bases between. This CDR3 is CSANPTGRVRNTEAFF. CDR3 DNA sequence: TGCAGTGCTAACCCTACAGGGAGGGTACGCAACACTGAAGCTTTCTTT.